A selection of T cell receptor beta chains follows, all from one sample in a study of cytomegalovirus exposure and HLA in healthy donors. The method was immunoSEQ multiplex PCR; TCRdb's version includes in-frame clones alone and lacks a portion of them. The sample yields over 60,000 clones, roughly 95% seen once. Sequencing was carried out using PBMCs. These TCRs come from a young man in good health and CMV-seronegative. The CDR3 runs from the conserved cysteine through the conserved F or W. The D gene is left open where the match is weak. Clone sizes are given selectively: once, few, many, or a class where the clone is expanded.

CDR3 protein	CDR3 DNA	V gene	J gene	D gene	clone size
CASSIDQASPNTGELFF	TGTGCCAGTAGTATAGATCAGGCTAGCCCGAACACCGGGGAGCTGTTTTTT	TRBV19	TRBJ2-2	-	once
CASSEASGSGANVLTF	TGTGCCAGCAGTGAAGCGTCGGGATCTGGGGCCAACGTCCTGACTTTC	TRBV6-1	TRBJ2-6	-	-
CASGSRPSKGAGNTEAFF	TGTGCCAGCGGTTCACGTCCATCGAAGGGGGCAGGAAACACTGAAGCTTTCTTT	TRBV28	TRBJ1-1	TRBD1	-
CASRGQDQPQHF	TGTGCCAGTAGAGGTCAGGATCAGCCCCAGCATTTT	TRBV19	TRBJ1-5	-	once
CASRYGGAEAFF	TGTGCCAGCAGGTACGGAGGTGCTGAAGCTTTCTTT	TRBV28	TRBJ1-1	-	-
CASSSGLVGETQYF	TGTGCCAGCAGCTCGGGACTCGTTGGCGAGACCCAGTACTTC	TRBV7-7	TRBJ2-5	-	-
CASSLRTGQETQYF	TGTGCCAGCAGCTTAAGGACAGGGCAAGAGACCCAGTACTTC	TRBV11-2	TRBJ2-5	TRBD1	-
CASSYGGSYNEQFF	TGTGCCAGCAGTTACGGGGGGAGCTACAATGAGCAGTTCTTC	TRBV6-5	TRBJ2-1	-	-
CASSLFDRAGTYGYTF	TGTGCCAGCAGTTTATTCGACAGGGCGGGCACCTATGGCTACACCTTC	TRBV28	TRBJ1-2	TRBD1	-
CASTSQTSVIGTQYF	TGTGCCAGCACTTCGCAGACTAGCGTAATAGGGACCCAGTACTTC	TRBV7-2	TRBJ2-5	TRBD2	-
CATNSPAGEQFF	TGTGCCACCAACAGTCCCGCGGGGGAGCAGTTCTTC	TRBV19	TRBJ2-1	-	-
CSAYREIQYF	TGCAGTGCTTACAGGGAAATTCAGTACTTC	TRBV20-1	TRBJ2-4	-	-
CASSLESGGYNEQFF	TGTGCCAGCAGCTTAGAGTCGGGGGGATACAATGAGCAGTTCTTC	TRBV7-3	TRBJ2-1	TRBD2	-
CASRLGTGYGYTF	TGTGCCAGCAGACTAGGGACAGGCTATGGCTACACCTTC	TRBV9	TRBJ1-2	TRBD1	-
CASSESYRLYNSPLHF	TGTGCCAGCAGTGAAAGTTACCGACTCTATAATTCACCCCTCCACTTT	TRBV2	TRBJ1-6	-	-
CASSFRGSGANVLTF	TGTGCCAGCAGCTTCAGGGGCTCTGGGGCCAACGTCCTGACTTTC	TRBV5-8	TRBJ2-6	-	-
CASLGQGGTTDTQYF	TGTGCCAGCCTCGGTCAGGGGGGAACCACAGATACGCAGTATTTT	TRBV7-9	TRBJ2-3	-	-
CASSPDRGGTGELFF	TGTGCCAGCAGCCCGGACAGGGGAGGAACCGGGGAGCTGTTTTTT	TRBV5-6	TRBJ2-2	TRBD1	-
CASSLGLLTGELFF	TGTGCCAGCAGCTTGGGACTTCTCACCGGGGAGCTGTTTTTT	TRBV5-4	TRBJ2-2	-	-
CASSWTRDTGELFF	TGCGCCAGCAGTTGGACTCGGGACACCGGGGAGCTGTTTTTT	TRBV10-1	TRBJ2-2	-	-
CASSLGGGNTIYF	TGTGCCAGCAGCTTGGGAGGTGGAAACACCATATATTTT	TRBV7-9	TRBJ1-3	-	-
CSVGRGATGTDTQYF	TGCAGCGTTGGGCGCGGGGCAACCGGCACAGATACGCAGTATTTT	TRBV29-1	TRBJ2-3	-	-
CASSPIRGTNEKLFF	TGTGCCAGCAGCCCAATCCGGGGAACTAATGAAAAACTGTTTTTT	TRBV28	TRBJ1-4	-	-
CASSAIQGKGAEAFF	TGTGCCAGCAGCGCTATACAGGGGAAGGGGGCTGAAGCTTTCTTT	TRBV9	TRBJ1-1	TRBD1	-
CASRTFNEQYF	TGTGCCAGCAGAACATTTAACGAGCAGTACTTC	TRBV28	TRBJ2-7	-	-
CASSMGGKETQYF	TGTGCCAGTAGTATGGGGGGTAAAGAGACCCAGTACTTC	TRBV19	TRBJ2-5	-	-
CASSQDLGGSAYNEQFF	TGTGCCAGCAGCCAAGATTTGGGAGGGTCCGCCTACAATGAGCAGTTCTTC	TRBV4-2	TRBJ2-1	TRBD2	few
CASSFQGDTEAFF	TGCGCCAGCAGCTTCCAGGGGGACACTGAAGCTTTCTTT	TRBV5-1	TRBJ1-1	TRBD1	-
CASSIAGPSPFNEQFF	TGTGCCAGTAGTATAGCGGGTCCTTCTCCTTTCAATGAGCAGTTCTTC	TRBV19	TRBJ2-1	-	-
CASSLRRHNYGYTF	TGTGCCAGCAGCTTACGCAGACATAACTATGGCTACACCTTC	TRBV5-8	TRBJ1-2	-	-
CASSPTGRGATYEQYF	TGTGCCAGCAGCCCTACGGGGAGGGGGGCCACCTACGAGCAGTACTTC	TRBV9	TRBJ2-7	-	-
CASSLTGGLSGNTIYF	TGTGCCAGCAGCCTGACAGGGGGTCTCTCTGGAAACACCATATATTTT	TRBV11-2	TRBJ1-3	TRBD1	-
CASSVSAGAQETQYF	TGTGCCAGCAGTGTTTCAGCGGGGGCACAAGAGACCCAGTACTTC	TRBV6-1	TRBJ2-5	TRBD2	-